This note documents a single TCR beta chain sequence. Sequencing used immunoSEQ multiplex PCR; TCRdb keeps in-frame clones, though not all of them. Among about 48,000 clones listed, around nine tenths were seen once. These data come from a study of radiotherapy plus CTLA-4 blockade in lung cancer. Germline CDR1 reads MRHNA; CDR2 reads SNTAGT. With V trimmed by 5 bases and J by 0 bases, 14 bases remained unmatched. This CDR3 spans 19 amino acids. The genes are TRBV6-4 and TRBJ2-1, with TRBD2 matching over 9 bases. The material was peripheral blood, obtained from a patient treated with radiotherapy plus ipilimumab. The receptor was isolated from a human donor with non-small cell lung cancer that progressed on radiotherapy plus ipilimumab. Some clones in this sample may be carry-over from other donors' samples. CDR3 amino acids: CASSPQGSGLAGSYNEQFF. The CDR3 DNA sequence: TGTGCCAGCAGTCCCCAGGGATCGGGACTAGCAGGCTCCTACAATGAGCAGTTCTTC.